The present T cell receptor beta chain was sequenced within a study of T cell responses to AZD1222 COVID-19 vaccine. In the study overall: Pooling of second doses given at about 4 or about 12 weeks was done. Study-wide points: Elevations in Spike-specific TCR breadth and depth followed administration of two AZD1222 doses. Just five or six AZD1222 recipients were seropositive at baseline.

Assay: immunoSEQ multiplex PCR; the TCRdb copy retains only in-frame clones and omits some. The sample records fewer than 130,000 clones, 92% being singletons. V was clipped by 0 bases and J by 1 base, with 12 bases between them. The CDR3 is 16 residues long. The germline V gene encodes CDR1 SGHAT and CDR2 FQNNGV. Turning to this clone: What it recognizes is unknown.

This TCR derives from an adult in good health. The sequences come from peripheral blood, collected on day 0 of AZD1222 vaccination. The V gene is TRBV11-2, the J gene TRBJ1-2, with D maybe TRBD1 (5 bases). CDR3 sequence (DNA): TGTGCCAGCAGCTTAGATCGCCAGGGCGGTAACTATGGCTACACCTTC. Encoded protein: CASSLDRQGGNYGYTF.